Shown below are 22 T cell receptor beta chains from a single sample sequenced in a study of neoadjuvant anti-PD-1 for oral cavity cancer. The repertoire was sequenced with immunoSEQ multiplex PCR; TCRdb's copy has only in-frame clones and lacks some. Of about 81,000 clones listed, 70% to 85% are singletons. Sequencing used PBMCs, obtained before nivolumab (anti-PD-1) treatment. Receptors originate from a person aged 35-80 years with oral cavity squamous cell carcinoma.

The CDR3 reads CASSVGLGAYTQEKLFF. The CDR3, as DNA: TGTGCCAGCAGCGTAGGCTTGGGCGCCTATACCCAGGAAAAACTGTTTTTT. The V call is TRBV9, the J call TRBJ1-4, with D hard to call. V was trimmed by 0 bases and J by 8 bases, leaving 20 bases between them. The CDR3 covers 17 residues. CDR1 and CDR2 (germline): SGDLS, YYNGEE. The full variable domain, rest sourced from reference TRBV9 and TRBJ1-4, is DSGVTQTPKHLITATGQRVTLRCSPRSGDLSVYWYQQSLDQGLQFLIQYYNGEERAKGNILERFSAQQFPDLHSELNLSSLELGDSALYFCASSVGLGAYTQEKLFFGSGTQLSVL.

V and J are TRBV19 and TRBJ1-1; the D gene is possibly TRBD1 (5 bases). Between the trimmed V and J ends, which lost 6 bases and 0 bases, there was a span of 8 bases. This CDR3 region has 13 residues. Germline values: CDR1 LNHDA, CDR2 SQIVND (reference sequence). The CDR3, as DNA: TGTGCCAGTAGGAAGGGGATGAACACTGAAGCTTTCTTT. Translation: CASRKGMNTEAFF.

The chain combines TRBV9 with TRBJ2-2; no definite D call. CDR1 SGDLS and CDR2 YYNGEE come from the germline V gene. V lost 4 bases and J 3 bases, leaving 10 bases between the germline ends. The CDR3 contains 14 residues. In DNA, the CDR3 is TGTGCCAGCAGCCTAGGACCATACACCGGGGAGCTGTTTTTT. This translates into CASSLGPYTGELFF.

This rearrangement joins TRBV6-5 to TRBJ1-1, with D maybe TRBD1 (5 bases). The CDR3 is 15 residues long. The germline gives CDR1 MNHEY, CDR2 SVGAGI. The V gene lost 2 bases and the J gene lost 0 bases, with 10 bases spanning the gap. The CDR3 region has the DNA TGTGCCAGCAGTTACCGCAGGGATATGAACACTGAAGCTTTCTTT. Translation gives CASSYRRDMNTEAFF.

The V gene is TRBV4-2, the J gene TRBJ1-2, with a weak D call TRBD1 (5 bases). Trimming stripped 2 bases from V and 5 bases from J, with 15 bases between. Germline CDR1 reads LGHNA; CDR2 reads YNFKEQ. This CDR3 has 15 amino acids. CDR3 in amino acids: CASSQSSDGGYGYTF. The CDR3, as DNA: TGTGCCAGCAGCCAATCGAGCGACGGGGGGTATGGCTACACCTTC.

J is TRBJ2-2 and V is TRBV7-8, with 7 nucleotides matching TRBD2. CDR1 and CDR2 (germline): SGHVS, FQNEAQ. V lost 7 bases, J lost 4 bases, and 12 bases stayed unmatched. This CDR3 comprises 16 residues. The CDR3 nucleotides read TGTGCCAGCATAAGTGTCCGGGAGGCTAGCACCGGGGAGCTGTTTTTT. Its protein is CASISVREASTGELFF.

V usage is TRBV5-5 and J usage is TRBJ2-7; either TRBD1 or TRBD2 may supply D (5 bases each). V lost 2 bases and J lost 5, with 17 bases in between. Looked up from germline, CDR1 is SGHKS and CDR2 is YYEKEE (reference sequence). There are 15 residues in the CDR3. Written as DNA, the CDR3 is TGTGCCAGCAGCTTACGGGCGGGCAAGGGGAACGAGCAGTACTTC. It yields the protein CASSLRAGKGNEQYF. Using reference TRBV5-5 and TRBJ2-7 for the parts outside the CDR3, the full variable domain is DAGVTQSPTHLIKTRGQQVTLRCSPISGHKSVSWYQQVLGQGPQFIFQYYEKEERGRGNFPDRFSARQFPNYSSELNVNALLLGDSALYLCASSLRAGKGNEQYFGPGTRLTVT.

The chain couples TRBV19 to TRBJ2-5; D might be TRBD2 (5 bases). The V gene lost 2 bases and the J gene lost 0 bases, with 7 bases spanning the gap. CDR3 length: 14 amino acids. Germline values: CDR1 LNHDA, CDR2 SQIVND (reference sequence). The CDR3 DNA sequence: TGTGCCAGTAGTATAACTAGGGACCAAGAGACCCAGTACTTC. Translation: CASSITRDQETQYF.

The chain joins TRBV19 to TRBJ2-5; a weak D match, TRBD2 (6 bases). V lost 6 bases, J lost 2 bases, and 16 bases lay in between. There are 15 residues in the CDR3. Germline-derived CDR1 and CDR2 are LNHDA and SQIVND (reference sequence). The CDR3 sequence is CASSREVAAQETQYF. DNA of the CDR3: TGTGCCAGTAGCAGGGAGGTAGCCGCACAAGAGACCCAGTACTTC.

This rearrangement joins TRBV29-1 to TRBJ2-1; tentatively, D is TRBD2 (6 bases). V lost 7 bases to trimming and J lost 7 bases, with 14 bases between them. Germline V gives CDR1 SQVTM, CDR2 ANQGSEA. There are 12 residues in the CDR3. The CDR3 region is CSGRDSANEQFF. The CDR3 nucleotides read TGCAGCGGCCGGGACTCAGCTAATGAGCAGTTCTTC.

The chain links TRBV5-1 to TRBJ2-3; 10 positions agree with TRBD1. With 7 bases clipped from V and 5 bases from J, the junction kept 4 bases outside the gene matches. The CDR3 totals 13 residues. Germline V lookup: CDR1 SGHRS, CDR2 YFSETQ. CDR3 loop: CASYDRGQDTQYF. The CDR3 bases are TGCGCCAGCTACGACAGGGGGCAAGATACGCAGTATTTT. The full variable domain, its missing parts supplied by reference TRBV5-1 and TRBJ2-3, is KAGVTQTPRYLIKTRGQQVTLSCSPISGHRSVSWYQQTPGQGLQFLFEYFSETQRNKGNFPGRFSGRQFSNSRSEMNVSTLELGDSALYLCASYDRGQDTQYFGPGTRLTVL.

The gene calls are TRBV19 and TRBJ2-5, with D tentatively TRBD2 (6 bases). Trimming pared 3 bases from V and 2 bases from J, leaving 10 bases between. Germline V gene sequence: CDR1 LNHDA, CDR2 SQIVND (reference sequence). This CDR3 spans 14 amino acids. The CDR3 DNA reads TGTGCCAGTAGTATGCAAGCGGGTCAAGAGACCCAGTACTTC. As protein: CASSMQAGQETQYF.

This clone was observed once. The chain is built from TRBV14 and TRBJ1-1, with D possibly matching TRBD1 (6 bases). This CDR3 region has 15 residues. CDR1 and CDR2 (germline): SGHDN, FVKESK. Trimming left V 7 bases short and J 5 bases short, with 20 bases between. CDR3 coding DNA: TGTGCCAGCACCAACCACGGGGGCGCAAAGACTGAAGCTTTCTTT. This gives the protein CASTNHGGAKTEAFF.

Only a few counts were recorded for this clone. The V gene is TRBV5-8, the J gene TRBJ1-2; a possible D gene is TRBD1 (5 bases). Germline CDR1 reads SGHTS; CDR2 reads YDEGEE. There are 14 residues in the CDR3. The V gene lost 5 bases and the J gene lost 4 bases, with 15 bases spanning the gap. CDR3 residues: CASSSSGLGYGYTF. The CDR3 coding sequence is TGTGCCAGCAGTTCTTCAGGGCTCGGCTATGGCTACACCTTC.

This clone was detected ten times or more. The chain couples TRBV5-5 to TRBJ2-2; 7 bases line up with TRBD1. Germline trimming cut 2 bases from V and 6 bases from J; bases unmatched to any gene: 4. This CDR3 region has 14 residues. Germline CDR1 reads SGHKS; CDR2 reads YYEKEE (reference sequence). In DNA, the CDR3 is TGTGCCAGCAGCTTTGACCAGGGGGCCGGGGAGCTGTTTTTT. It encodes CASSFDQGAGELFF.

The chain employs TRBV11-2 and TRBJ2-2, with a possible D match to TRBD2 (5 bases). The CDR3 contains 14 residues. V was cut by 0 bases and J by 11 bases, with 13 bases left in between. The germline V gene encodes CDR1 SGHAT and CDR2 FQNNGV. In DNA, the CDR3 is TGTGCCAGCAGCTTAGACTTGGAGCGGCCCGAGCTGTTTTTT. Residues: CASSLDLERPELFF.

The chain has TRBV5-1 and TRBJ2-5, with D unclear. The germline CDR1 and CDR2 sequences are SGHRS and YFSETQ. The CDR3 has 15 amino acids. Deletions cut 1 base from V and 1 base from J, with 11 bases between. The CDR3 is CASSLWARTQETQYF. CDR3 sequence (DNA): TGCGCCAGCAGCTTGTGGGCTCGAACCCAAGAGACCCAGTACTTC.

This chain uses TRBV2 with TRBJ1-1, with D possibly matching TRBD1 (5 bases). V lost 0 bases, J lost 10 bases, and 9 bases lay in between. The CDR3 contains 12 residues. Germline CDR1 reads SNHLY; CDR2 reads FYNNEI. DNA of the CDR3: TGTGCCAGCAGTGAAGCGGGGGTTCGAGCTTTCTTT. It yields the protein CASSEAGVRAFF. Drawing the rest from reference TRBV2 and TRBJ1-1, the complete variable domain is EPEVTQTPSHQVTQMGQEVILRCVPISNHLYFYWYRQILGQKVEFLVSFYNNEISEKSEIFDDQFSVERPDGSNFTLKIRSTKLEDSAMYFCASSEAGVRAFFGQGTRLTVV.

This clone has only a few counts. V usage is TRBV2 and J usage is TRBJ2-3; 8 nucleotides agree with TRBD2. The ends lost 3 bases at V and 5 bases at J; junction bases unmatched: 7. The CDR3 length is 15 residues. CDR1 and CDR2 (germline): SNHLY, FYNNEI. Here the CDR3 DNA reads TGTGCCAGCAGTGATTACAGCGGGAGTGGAGATACGCAGTATTTT. Protein: CASSDYSGSGDTQYF.

The gene calls are TRBV19 and TRBJ1-5, with D perhaps matching TRBD1 (5 bases). Trimming stripped 6 bases from V and 1 base from J, with 19 bases between. Germline-derived CDR1 and CDR2 are LNHDA and SQIVND (reference sequence). The CDR3 extends over 17 amino acids. CDR3 DNA: TGTGCCAGTAGGAGGGATTTGAGACAGACGAGCAATCAGCCCCAGCATTTT. Translated, it gives CASRRDLRQTSNQPQHF. Looking up the rest from reference TRBV19 and TRBJ1-5 gives the full variable domain: DGGITQSPKYLFRKEGQNVTLSCEQNLNHDAMYWYRQDPGQGLRLIYYSQIVNDFQKGDIAEGYSVSREKKESFPLTVTSAQKNPTAFYLCASRRDLRQTSNQPQHFGDGTRLSIL.

This chain joins TRBV30 and TRBJ2-7, with D possibly matching TRBD2 (5 bases). The germline V and J ends were trimmed by 2 bases and 13 bases, with 21 bases remaining between them. This CDR3 region has 13 residues. The V gene's germline CDR1 is GTSNPN and CDR2 SVGIG (reference sequence). This CDR3 reads CAWSSRGNLPAYF. The CDR3 DNA follows: TGTGCCTGGAGTTCCCGAGGGAACCTCCCTGCTTACTTC.

The chain links TRBV6-6 to TRBJ2-7, with 11 nucleotides matching TRBD1. From germline, CDR1 is MNHNY and CDR2 SVGAGI (reference sequence). The CDR3 covers 15 residues. The trim removed 6 bases at V and 4 bases at J, leaving 8 bases unmatched. The CDR3 coding sequence is TGTGCCAGCAGCCGCGCGGACAGGGGGCAATACGAGCAGTACTTC. This translates into CASSRADRGQYEQYF.